These 10 T cell receptor beta chains were all obtained from the same sample, sequenced in a study of cytomegalovirus exposure and HLA in healthy donors. Amplification used 60 Vbeta primers and 13 Jbeta primers. The table came from immunoSEQ multiplex PCR; TCRdb's copy has only in-frame clones and leaves some out. The table lists fewer than 130,000 clones, 76% of them singletons. The sample consisted of PBMCs. Every receptor here comes from a man aged 25 to 45 in good health and CMV-seropositive.

V usage is TRBV7-2 and J usage is TRBJ2-2, with D possibly matching TRBD1 (6 bases). This CDR3 spans 15 amino acids. Germline CDR1 SGHTA, CDR2 FQGNSA. V was pared by 3 bases and J by 1 base, with 9 bases between. Here the CDR3 reads CASSLETGNTGELFF. As DNA, the CDR3 is TGTGCCAGCAGCTTGGAGACAGGGAACACCGGGGAGCTGTTTTTT.

This clone showed up just a few times. The chain is built from TRBV7-9 and TRBJ1-1, with 7 bases fitting TRBD1. The CDR3 is made up of 15 amino acids. CDR1 SEHNR and CDR2 FQNEAQ come from the germline V gene (reference sequence). J gave up 0 bases and V 5 bases, and 6 bases lay outside the gene matches. Written as DNA, the CDR3 is TGTGCCAGCAGCCTCAGGGGGTCTCTGAACACTGAAGCTTTCTTT. It is translated as CASSLRGSLNTEAFF.

This clone was recorded once. The chain uses TRBV5-1 and TRBJ2-5; TRBD2 matches at 14 bases. Germline assignment: CDR1 SGHRS and CDR2 YFSETQ. CDR3 length: 16 residues. V shed 5 bases and J 7 bases; nucleotides not matched to a gene: 10. The CDR3 sequence is CASSTRTSGGPGTQYF. CDR3 nucleotide sequence: TGCGCCAGCAGTACCCGGACTAGCGGGGGGCCAGGGACCCAGTACTTC.

The table lists this clone with a few counts. The chain links TRBV5-5 to TRBJ2-2; D perhaps matches TRBD2 (5 bases). This CDR3 has 14 residues. V was shortened by 4 bases and J by 6 bases, with 13 bases between the two germline ends. Germline-derived CDR1 and CDR2 are SGHKS and YYEKEE (reference sequence). The CDR3 DNA reads as TGTGCCAGCAGCCCCCGGGGTCGGGCCGGGGAGCTGTTTTTT. Encoded protein: CASSPRGRAGELFF.

This CDR3 reads CASSFRVSIYGYTF. The CDR3 nucleotides read TGTGCCAGCAGTTTCAGGGTGTCGATCTATGGCTACACCTTC. The gene calls are TRBV28 and TRBJ1-2; D may be TRBD1 (5 bases). V lost 3 bases and J lost 4, with 12 bases in between. CDR3 length: 14 residues. CDR1 is MDHEN and CDR2 is SYDVKM in the germline V gene.

This clone was seen a handful of times. The gene calls are TRBV15 and TRBJ1-2; D is uncertain. The CDR3 spans 14 residues. V was trimmed by 6 bases and J by 4 bases, leaving 15 bases between them. The germline V gene encodes CDR1 LNHNV and CDR2 YYDKDF (reference sequence). The CDR3 DNA follows: TGTGCCACCAGGCCGAACCAGAATCTCTATGGCTACACCTTC. It yields the protein CATRPNQNLYGYTF.

This clone has just a few counts. This CDR3 reads CASSFSRDRVNTEAFF. The DNA of the CDR3 is TGCGCCAGCAGCTTTTCTCGGGACAGGGTGAACACTGAAGCTTTCTTT. The chain joins TRBV5-1 to TRBJ1-1; 9 nucleotides align to TRBD1. Germline CDR1 is SGHRS and CDR2 is YFSETQ. The CDR3 sequence is 16 residues long. After removal of 2 bases from V and 0 bases from J, the junction contained 5 bases not matched to a gene.

The chain couples TRBV2 to TRBJ1-5; 10 nucleotides line up with TRBD1. Losses at the gene ends were 6 bases for V and 2 bases for J; bases not matched to a gene: 4. This CDR3 spans 15 amino acids. Germline V lookup: CDR1 SNHLY, CDR2 FYNNEI. The CDR3 nucleotides read TGTGCCAGCAGACCGACAGGGGGCGGCAATCAGCCCCAGCATTTT. Its protein is CASRPTGGGNQPQHF.

This clone was observed a handful of times. The V gene is TRBV28, the J gene TRBJ1-5; 11 bases line up with TRBD1. Losses at the gene ends were 2 bases for V and 7 bases for J; bases not matched to a gene: 10. The germline gives CDR1 MDHEN, CDR2 SYDVKM. CDR3 size: 17 residues. CDR3 coding DNA: TGTGCCAGCAGTTTACCAACCCCCGGGACAGGGGGACAGCCCCAGCATTTT. It yields the protein CASSLPTPGTGGQPQHF.

V is TRBV5-4 and J is TRBJ2-7; 7 bases are shared with TRBD1. The CDR3 is 14 amino acids. The ends lost 2 bases at V and 6 bases at J; junction bases unmatched: 8. Germline values: CDR1 SGHNT, CDR2 YYREEE (reference sequence). The DNA for the CDR3 is TGTGCCAGCAGCTTTGGCCAGGGGGTCGGCGAGCAGTACTTC. This translates into CASSFGQGVGEQYF.